This TCR beta chain was recorded in a study of OX40 agonist ivuxolimab in advanced cancers. Study-level information: Dosing consisted of intravenous ivuxolimab at 0.01 to 10 mg/kg every 2 weeks. The dose-escalation cohort had hepatocellular carcinoma, melanoma, renal cell or head and neck cancer. Study-level points and caveats: Both blood CD4+ and CD8+ T cells showed clonal growth by week 6 at 0.1 to 3.0 mg/kg.

The germline V gene has CDR1 SGHTA and CDR2 FQGNSA. CDR3 size: 15 residues. Trimming removed 3 bases at V and 1 base at J, with 13 bases between. Clones were read by immunoSEQ multiplex PCR, and TCRdb kept only the in-frame ones, dropping some. The table has about 85,000 clones, about nine tenths seen once. Of note for this clone: Its target is unknown.

Prior autoimmune disease or systemic immunosuppression barred patients. The sequenced sample was CD4+ or CD8+ T cells sorted from blood, obtained in a trial of the OX40 agonist ivuxolimab. J is TRBJ2-7 and V is TRBV7-2; no clear D gene. The receptor comes from an adult with an advanced solid tumor such as melanoma, head and neck, liver or kidney cancer. The CDR3 coding sequence is TGTGCCAGCAGCTTCCGGCGACCGCCTTCCTACGAGCAGTACGTC. The encoded protein is CASSFRRPPSYEQYV.